One TCR beta chain is described in this entry. Its specificity is unknown. These data belong to a study of regulatory T cells in long-lasting Graves disease. Broader study findings: Persistent patients had more shared public clonotypes (fewer than 3,000) than new patients (around 950). Persistent Graves' patients showed less TCR diversity than newly diagnosed ones.

The authors built TCR beta libraries using iRepertoire HTBI primers and Arm-PCR of CDR3 regions. Each CDR3 protein is one row after TCRdb ran MiXCR on the multiplex PCR reads. Counted here are over 500,000 distinct CDR3 sequences, roughly 15% occurring once; the ten biggest clones make up 15% to 20%. Time point: newly diagnosed GD, antithyroid drugs for less than 3 months. The TCR library was made from RNA extracted from PBMCs. This CDR3 region has 15 residues. Germline CDR1 reads SGHVS; CDR2 reads FQNEAQ. The ends were cut back, 5 bases at V and 3 bases at J, with 17 bases in the middle. In addition, the sample was reused for a study of T cells in Graves' hyperthyroidism and ophthalmopathy. From that second work: Together with thyroid ultrasound, orbital computed tomography, serum thyroxine and TRAb, clinical symptoms were used for diagnoses. The majority of expanded thyroid clonotypes above 0.001 also appeared in blood.

The sequence derives from a woman in her twenties or thirties with Graves disease. V gene TRBV7-8 combines with J gene TRBJ2-7; the D gene is possibly TRBD2 (5 bases). The sequencing used peripheral blood mononuclear cells (PBMCs), collected at new diagnosis, from a patient treated with antithyroid drugs. The CDR3 bases are TGTGCCAGCAGCCGGCCGGGTAGCGCCCGCTACGAGCAGTACTTC. As protein: CASSRPGSARYEQYF.